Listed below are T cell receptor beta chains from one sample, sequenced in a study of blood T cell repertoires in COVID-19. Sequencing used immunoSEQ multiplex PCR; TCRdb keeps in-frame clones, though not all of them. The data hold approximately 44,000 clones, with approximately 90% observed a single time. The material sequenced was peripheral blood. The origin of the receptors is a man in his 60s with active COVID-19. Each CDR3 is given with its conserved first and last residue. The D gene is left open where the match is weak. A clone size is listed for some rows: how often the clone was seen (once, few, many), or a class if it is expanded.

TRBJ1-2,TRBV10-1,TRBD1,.,CASVRDSGFFLAGYTF,TGCGCCAGCGTCCGGGACAGTGGTTTTTTCCTGGCTGGCTACACCTTC
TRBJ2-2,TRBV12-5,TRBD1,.,CASGLAGGSKTGELFF,TGTGCTAGTGGTTTGGCAGGGGGTTCGAAAACCGGGGAGCTGTTTTTT
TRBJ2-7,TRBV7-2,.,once,CASSSPSSYEQYF,TGTGCCAGCAGCTCCCCGTCGTCCTACGAGCAGTACTTC
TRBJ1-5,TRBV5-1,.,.,CASSLTGLGSNQPQHF,TGCGCCAGCAGCTTGACAGGGCTGGGGAGCAATCAGCCCCAGCATTTT
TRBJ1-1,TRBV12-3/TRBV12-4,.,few,CASRYGDTEAFF,TGTGCCAGCAGATACGGGGACACTGAAGCTTTCTTT
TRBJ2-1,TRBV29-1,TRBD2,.,CSVLHLAGGPGEQFF,TGCAGCGTTCTGCATCTAGCGGGAGGGCCAGGTGAGCAGTTCTTC
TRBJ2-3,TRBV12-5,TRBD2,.,CASGLGGLAGEGRSTQYF,TGTGCTAGTGGTTTGGGGGGACTAGCGGGAGAGGGCAGATCTACGCAGTATTTT
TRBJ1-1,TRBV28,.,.,CASSSAGRTMNTEAFF,TGTGCCAGCAGTTCAGCGGGACGGACCATGAACACTGAAGCTTTCTTT
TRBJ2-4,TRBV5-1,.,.,CASSLVADLLDIQYF,TGCGCCAGCAGCTTGGTGGCGGATCTTCTGGACATTCAGTACTTC
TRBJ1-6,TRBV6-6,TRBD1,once,CASSYTDRVGNSPLHF,TGTGCCAGCAGTTACACAGACAGGGTGGGTAATTCACCCCTCCACTTT
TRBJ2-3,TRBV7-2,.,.,CASSLESGDTQYF,TGTGCCAGCAGCTTAGAGAGCGGGGATACGCAGTATTTT
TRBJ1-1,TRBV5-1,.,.,CASSLAGGEAFF,TGCGCCAGCAGCTTGGCTGGCGGTGAAGCTTTCTTT
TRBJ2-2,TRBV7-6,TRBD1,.,CASSLAPGQGNTGELFF,TGTGCCAGCAGCTTAGCCCCTGGACAGGGGAACACCGGGGAGCTGTTTTTT
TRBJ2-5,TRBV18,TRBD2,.,CASSRGAGGETQYF,TGTGCCAGCTCACGAGGAGCGGGAGGGGAGACCCAGTACTTC
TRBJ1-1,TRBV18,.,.,CASSPNSLGTEAFF,TGTGCCAGCTCACCAAACAGTCTGGGCACTGAAGCTTTCTTT
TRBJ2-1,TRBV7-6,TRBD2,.,CASSLAGTSGSNEQFF,TGTGCCAGCAGCTTGGCCGGGACTAGCGGGTCCAATGAGCAGTTCTTC
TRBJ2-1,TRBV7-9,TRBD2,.,CASSLGTSGRGNEQFF,TGTGCCAGCAGCCTCGGGACTAGCGGGAGAGGTAATGAGCAGTTCTTC
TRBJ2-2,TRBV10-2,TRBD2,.,CASSEPGLITGELFF,TGCGCCAGCAGTGAACCGGGACTAATCACCGGGGAGCTGTTTTTT
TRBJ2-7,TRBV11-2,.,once,CASSHSPDEQYF,TGTGCCAGCAGCCACTCCCCTGACGAGCAGTACTTC
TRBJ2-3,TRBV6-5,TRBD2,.,CASSSHAGASTDTQYF,TGTGCCAGCAGTTCCCATGCGGGAGCTAGCACAGATACGCAGTATTTT
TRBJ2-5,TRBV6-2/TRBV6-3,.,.,CASSYSAGRFVGQETQYF,TGTGCCAGCAGTTACTCTGCGGGAAGGTTTGTAGGCCAAGAGACCCAGTACTTC
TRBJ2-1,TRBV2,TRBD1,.,CASRVQGLQFF,TGTGCCAGCAGGGTACAGGGGCTGCAGTTCTTC
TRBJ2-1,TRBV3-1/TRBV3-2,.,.,CASSQGALGQFF,TGTGCCAGCAGCCAAGGAGCGCTTGGGCAGTTCTTC
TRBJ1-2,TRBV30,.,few,CAWTRPGVLSYGYTF,TGTGCCTGGACCCGCCCGGGGGTATTGAGCTATGGCTACACCTTC
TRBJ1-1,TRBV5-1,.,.,CASSFGGQAYTEAFF,TGCGCCAGCAGTTTCGGGGGGCAGGCGTACACTGAAGCTTTCTTT
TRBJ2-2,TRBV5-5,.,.,CASSLARNTGELFF,TGTGCCAGCAGCTTGGCGCGTAACACCGGGGAGCTGTTTTTT
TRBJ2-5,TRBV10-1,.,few,CASSEAGSGETQYF,TGCGCCAGCAGTGAGGCAGGGTCTGGGGAGACCCAGTACTTC
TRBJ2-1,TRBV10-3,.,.,CAISESRSGEQFF,TGTGCCATCAGTGAGTCGAGAAGCGGTGAGCAGTTCTTC
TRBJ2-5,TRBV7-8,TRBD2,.,CASSPSTSGRAWGETQYF,TGTGCCAGCAGCCCGTCGACTAGCGGGAGAGCTTGGGGAGAGACCCAGTACTTC
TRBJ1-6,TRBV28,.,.,CASSFPRPAYNSPLHF,TGTGCCAGCAGTTTCCCTCGCCCGGCCTATAATTCACCCCTCCACTTT
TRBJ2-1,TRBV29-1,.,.,CSVDGSTSIHEQFF,TGCAGCGTTGACGGTTCCACTAGTATCCATGAGCAGTTCTTC
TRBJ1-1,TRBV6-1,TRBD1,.,CASSEATGGEAFF,TGTGCCAGCAGTGAAGCGACAGGGGGAGAAGCTTTCTTT
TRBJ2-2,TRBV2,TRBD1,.,CASSVNRGQNTGELFF,TGTGCCAGCAGCGTTAACAGGGGGCAAAACACCGGGGAGCTGTTTTTT
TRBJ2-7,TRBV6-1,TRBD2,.,CASSELPGGEQYF,TGTGCCAGCAGTGAACTTCCGGGGGGGGAGCAGTACTTC
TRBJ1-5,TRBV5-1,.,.,CASSLGQSDQPQHF,TGCGCCAGCAGCTTGGGACAGTCTGATCAGCCCCAGCATTTT
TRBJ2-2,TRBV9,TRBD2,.,CASSSSASGSFTGELFF,TGTGCCAGCAGCTCGTCGGCTAGCGGGAGTTTCACCGGGGAGCTGTTTTTT
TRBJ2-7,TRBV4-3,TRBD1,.,CASSRDRGHEQYF,TGCGCCAGCAGCCGGGACAGGGGCCACGAGCAGTACTTC
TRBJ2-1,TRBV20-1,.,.,CSAPNMREQFF,TGCAGTGCCCCGAATATGCGTGAGCAGTTCTTC
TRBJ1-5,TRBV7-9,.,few,CASSLDNQPQHF,TGTGCCAGCAGCTTAGACAACCAGCCCCAGCATTTT
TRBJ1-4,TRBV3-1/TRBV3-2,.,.,CASSQDRLPGIAQLFF,TGTGCCAGCAGCCAAGATCGACTGCCAGGAATAGCGCAACTGTTTTTT
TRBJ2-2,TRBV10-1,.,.,CASSEVGGRGSTGELFF,TGCGCCAGCAGTGAAGTCGGCGGCAGGGGTTCCACCGGGGAGCTGTTTTTT
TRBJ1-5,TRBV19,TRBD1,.,CASSTPGGQGTNQPQHF,TGTGCCAGTAGTACCCCCGGCGGACAGGGAACCAATCAGCCCCAGCATTTT
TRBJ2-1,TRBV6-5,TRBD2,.,CASSSASGTRSNEQFF,TGTGCCAGCAGTTCGGCTAGCGGGACCCGTTCCAATGAGCAGTTCTTC
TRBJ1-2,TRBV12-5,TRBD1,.,CASGLARQGSYGYTF,TGTGCTAGTGGTTTGGCCAGACAGGGATCCTATGGCTACACCTTC
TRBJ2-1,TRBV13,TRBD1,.,CASSPRQGDNEQFF,TGTGCCAGCAGCCCTCGACAGGGAGACAATGAGCAGTTCTTC
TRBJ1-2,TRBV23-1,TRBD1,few,CASSRPVTGKIYGYTF,TGCGCCAGCAGTCGCCCGGTGACAGGGAAGATCTATGGCTACACCTTC
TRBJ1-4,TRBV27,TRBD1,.,CASRRTGGGEKLFF,TGTGCCAGCAGGCGGACAGGGGGTGGGGAAAAACTGTTTTTT
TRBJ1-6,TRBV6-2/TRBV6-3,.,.,CASSYAASSYNSPLHF,TGTGCCAGCAGTTACGCAGCGAGCTCCTATAATTCACCCCTCCACTTT
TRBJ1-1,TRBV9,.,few,CASSPRGDIYMNTEAFF,TGTGCCAGCAGCCCCCGTGGGGACATTTACATGAACACTGAAGCTTTCTTT
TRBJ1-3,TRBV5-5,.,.,CASSLDRAVGTIYF,TGTGCCAGCAGCTTGGACAGGGCGGTTGGTACCATATATTTT
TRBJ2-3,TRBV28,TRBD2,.,CASSTGLADDTQYF,TGTGCCAGCAGTACGGGACTAGCTGACGATACGCAGTATTTT
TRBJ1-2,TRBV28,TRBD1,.,CASRLTGYGYTF,TGTGCCAGCAGGTTGACAGGGTATGGCTACACCTTC
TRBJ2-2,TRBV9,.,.,CASSSIDRMTTGELFF,TGTGCCAGCAGCTCTATAGACAGGATGACCACCGGGGAGCTGTTTTTT
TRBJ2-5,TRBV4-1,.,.,CASSQEPGYQETQYF,TGCGCCAGCAGCCAAGAACCCGGGTACCAAGAGACCCAGTACTTC
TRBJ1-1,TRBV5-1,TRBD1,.,CASSLAGQPNTEAFF,TGCGCCAGCAGCTTGGCGGGACAGCCGAACACTGAAGCTTTCTTT